In this sample, the clone carrying this TCR beta chain turned up a few times. Its antigen is currently unknown. TCRdb re-called the 5' RACE reads with MiXCR, one entry per CDR3 protein. The data contain about 560,000 distinct CDR3 sequences, more than 15% of them seen just once; the ten biggest clones take up approximately 12%. The data stem from a study of T-cell memory formation after mild COVID-19. V gave up 4 bases and J gave up 4 bases, with 16 bases separating them. The CDR3 consists of 16 residues. Looked up from germline, CDR1 is SNHLY and CDR2 is FYNNEI. Study outcomes and limitations: Some SARS-CoV-2-responding clones were already detected in memory before infection. Confirmation was lacking for SARS-CoV-2 specificity of second-wave clones that peaked on day 37. Whereas later expanders leaned CD4+, clones contracting day 15 to 85 showed a balanced CD4/CD8 makeup.

The sequenced sample consisted of PBMCs or a T cell subset sorted from them (not recorded which). The clonotype comes from an adult woman who had mild COVID-19 (a few samples of this study predate the infection). Cell type and time point are not known. The genes are TRBV2 and TRBJ2-2, with a tentative D call TRBD1 (6 bases). The CDR3 is CASSGRTALITGELFF. For the CDR3, the DNA is TGTGCCAGCAGTGGAAGGACAGCTCTTATCACCGGGGAGCTGTTTTTT.